This T cell receptor (beta chain) was sequenced in a study of blood T cell repertoires in COVID-19. Across the whole study: Sites in the United States, Italy and Spain provided acute and convalescent COVID-19 samples. Nucleic acid was either cDNA or gDNA, and it came from T cells, B-cell-depleted T cells, or PBMCs.

Trimming took off 7 bases at V and 4 bases at J, with 11 bases between the two ends. The CDR3 loop spans 13 amino acids. Germline lookup yields CDR1 MNHEY and CDR2 SVGAGI. Authors' analysis steps: Estimation of nucleated cell counts was performed using reference gene primer amplification. The assay was immunoSEQ multiplex PCR, and TCRdb's table has in-frame clones only and misses some. The V and J calls and clone size were taken over from that table, and D and trimming were inferred from the DNA. This table holds around 86,000 clones, under 85% found once. The sample was peripheral blood. The source is a human donor in a cohort sampled during active COVID-19. The genes are TRBV6-5 and TRBJ1-5, with unresolved D. The CDR3: CASTQNWNQPQHF. In nucleotides, the CDR3 is TGTGCCAGCACCCAGAATTGGAATCAGCCCCAGCATTTT.